This TCR beta chain was captured in a study of T cell repertoires in cytomegalovirus infection. MiXCR, applied by TCRdb to the reads, yields one record per CDR3 protein. In the table there are about 900,000 distinct CDR3 sequences, around a third of which are singletons. On this clonotype itself: The antigen remains undetermined. One end of the junction does not line up with germline, which may come from a read error.

The sequences come from cultured CD8+ T cells from PBMCs, collected from culture after CMV antigen stimulation. The source of this sequence is a human donor in good health (CMV status not recorded). Some clones in this sample may be carry-over from other donors' samples.

The CDR3 loop is CVSSSDSSYYGYTF. CDR3 nucleotide sequence: TGTGTCAGCAGCTCGGACAGTTCTTACTATGGCTACACCTTC. The genes are TRBV7-9 and TRBJ1-2; D might be TRBD1 (6 bases). CDR1 is SEHNR, CDR2 FQNEAQ, per germline (reference sequence). CDR3 length: 14 residues.